The 18 T cell receptor beta chains in this list originate from one sample, sequenced in a study of blood T cells in healthy people across ages. The use of a sample-barcoded 5' primer and a J-beta primer mix characterized a second PCR of about 7 to 12 cycles. TCRdb independently ran MiXCR on the 5' RACE reads; one entry per CDR3 protein. The sample gives roughly 1,500,000 distinct CDR3 sequences, around 39% of which show up once; 7% to 9.5% is in the top ten. Material: blood. Receptors originate from a woman under 30 in good health.

The J gene is TRBJ2-4, the V gene TRBV5-1; D could derive from TRBD1 or TRBD2 (5 bases each). Deletions cut 6 bases from V and 3 bases from J, with 13 bases between. From germline, CDR1 is SGHRS and CDR2 YFSETQ. The CDR3 has 14 amino acids. The CDR3 region is CASTPGTDKNIQYF. CDR3 nucleotide sequence: TGCGCCAGCACTCCCGGGACGGACAAAAACATTCAGTACTTC.

This clonotype has more than one count but fewer than ten. J is TRBJ2-5 and V is TRBV11-2, with TRBD2 matching 10 bases. The CDR3 has 15 amino acids. Trimming cost V 2 bases and J 4 bases; bases outside gene matches: 4. Germline V lookup: CDR1 SGHAT, CDR2 FQNNGV. The CDR3 is CASSLLAGVAETQYF. As DNA, the CDR3 is TGTGCCAGCAGCTTACTAGCGGGAGTCGCAGAGACCCAGTACTTC.

This chain connects TRBV12-3 or TRBV12-4 to TRBJ2-7; D remains unclear. Trimming took off 1 base at V and 9 bases at J, with 7 bases between the two ends. The CDR3 spans 11 residues. CDR3 region: CASSLGKGQYF. The CDR3 coding sequence is TGTGCCAGCAGTTTAGGCAAGGGGCAGTACTTC.

The CDR3 DNA sequence: TGTGCCAGCAGGCCGACAGGGAAGGGCACAGATACGCAGTATTTT. Translating gives CASRPTGKGTDTQYF. The chain is built from TRBV2 and TRBJ2-3; 7 bases are a match to TRBD1. This CDR3 is 15 amino acids long. The germline gives CDR1 SNHLY, CDR2 FYNNEI. The junction had 7 bases not matched to a gene; V was cut back by 6 bases and J by 1 base.

The chain has TRBV4-1 and TRBJ2-7; 10 nucleotides match TRBD2. From germline, CDR1 is MGHRA and CDR2 YSYEKL. The CDR3 covers 18 residues. Germline trimming cut 1 base from V and 5 bases from J; bases unmatched to any gene: 14. DNA for the CDR3: TGCGCCAGCAGCCAAGTGGCTGGGGCAGCGGGAGGGTACGACGAGCAGTACTTC. It translates to CASSQVAGAAGGYDEQYF.

V and J are TRBV18 and TRBJ2-3, with TRBD2 identical over 13 bases. The V gene's germline CDR1 is KGHSH and CDR2 LQKENI. CDR3 size: 18 residues. Trimming cost V 3 bases and J 2 bases; bases outside gene matches: 8. The CDR3 region is CASSPPPGLAGPTDTQYF. DNA for the CDR3: TGTGCCAGCTCACCCCCTCCGGGACTAGCGGGGCCCACAGATACGCAGTATTTT.

This chain joins TRBV6-6 and TRBJ2-7; TRBD1 matches 7 bases. CDR3 length: 15 amino acids. The germline gives CDR1 MNHNY, CDR2 SVGAGI (reference sequence). With 6 bases clipped from V and 3 bases from J, the junction kept 11 bases outside the gene matches. The CDR3 DNA reads TGTGCCAGCAGAGGAAGTGGGGGACAGAGCTACGAGCAGTACTTC. This encodes CASRGSGGQSYEQYF.

There are a few counts of this clonotype. The chain carries TRBV6-5 and TRBJ2-5; D is unclear. Deletions cut 2 bases from V and 1 base from J, with 8 bases between. CDR3 size: 14 residues. Per the germline V gene, CDR1 is MNHEY and CDR2 is SVGAGI. CDR3 protein: CASSYAGAQETQYF. The CDR3 DNA is TGTGCCAGCAGTTACGCTGGCGCCCAAGAGACCCAGTACTTC.

The genes are TRBV5-5 and TRBJ1-4; no clear D. In germline, CDR1 is SGHKS, CDR2 YYEKEE (reference sequence). V lost 2 bases and J 3 bases, leaving 11 bases between the germline ends. The CDR3 runs 15 residues. The CDR3 DNA follows: TGTGCCAGCAGCTTTAATGGCCTGGCTAATGAAAAACTGTTTTTT. It specifies CASSFNGLANEKLFF.

In its sample, this clonotype was seen a few times. The V gene is TRBV9, the J gene TRBJ2-3; TRBD2 matches 7 bases. CDR1 is SGDLS and CDR2 is YYNGEE in the germline V gene. Trimming took 4 bases from V and 1 from J; bases not matched to a gene: 6. The CDR3 has 15 amino acids. In DNA, the CDR3 is TGTGCCAGCAGCCTTGGACTAGTTGGCACAGATACGCAGTATTTT. Its translation: CASSLGLVGTDTQYF.

The chain is built from TRBV15 and TRBJ1-3, with D uncertain. V lost 0 bases and J 1 base, leaving 13 bases between the germline ends. This CDR3 spans 17 amino acids. Germline V gene lookup returns CDR1 LNHNV and CDR2 YYDKDF (reference sequence). The CDR3 DNA follows: TGTGCCACCAGCAGAGATCGAGGGATGAGTTCTGGAAACACCATATATTTT. Translation gives CATSRDRGMSSGNTIYF.

The chain joins TRBV7-2 to TRBJ2-7, with D possibly matching TRBD2 (5 bases). Between the trimmed V and J ends, which lost 2 bases and 1 base, there was a span of 12 bases. The germline V gene has CDR1 SGHTA and CDR2 FQGNSA. The length of the CDR3 is 15 residues. The CDR3 loop reads CASSLMGSISYEQYF. CDR3 DNA sequence: TGTGCCAGCAGCTTAATGGGGAGTATATCCTACGAGCAGTACTTC.

The chain employs TRBV12-3 or TRBV12-4 and TRBJ2-5; TRBD2 agrees at 7 bases. Unmatched junction bases numbered 11, after V lost 6 bases and J lost 1 base. The CDR3 length is 16 residues. CDR3 DNA sequence: TGTGCCAGCAGCCCCTCGGGAAGCGGGATCCAAGAGACCCAGTACTTC. It codes for CASSPSGSGIQETQYF.

A few counts support this clonotype. The chain employs TRBV12-3 or TRBV12-4 and TRBJ2-1, with D possibly TRBD2 on 6 matching bases. The germline V and J ends were trimmed by 6 bases and 2 bases, with 23 bases remaining between them. CDR3 length: 18 amino acids. The CDR3 DNA follows: TGTGCCAGCAGGGCAGTAGACCGACGGGGGAACGCCTACAATGAGCAGTTCTTC. It codes for CASRAVDRRGNAYNEQFF.

This clonotype has a handful of counts. The chain uses TRBV29-1 and TRBJ2-3, with 13 positions matching TRBD2. The germline V gene has CDR1 SQVTM and CDR2 ANQGSEA. V shed 4 bases and J 4 bases; nucleotides not matched to a gene: 5. This CDR3 comprises 15 residues. The CDR3 region is CSVVGLAGASDTQYF. The CDR3 DNA follows: TGCAGCGTTGTAGGACTAGCGGGAGCGTCAGATACGCAGTATTTT.

This clonotype was seen a few times. This chain links TRBV7-2 with TRBJ2-3; 7 bases agree with TRBD2. The J segment lost 0 bases and the V segment lost 0 bases, leaving 9 bases of the junction unmatched. CDR1 is SGHTA and CDR2 is FQGNSA in the germline V gene. The CDR3 extends over 18 amino acids. The DNA of the CDR3 is TGTGCCAGCAGCTTAGCGCCCCAGGGCGGGGGAAGCACAGATACGCAGTATTTT. This codes for CASSLAPQGGGSTDTQYF. Variable domain in full (rest from reference TRBV7-2 and TRBJ2-3): GAGVSQSPSNKVTEKGKDVELRCDPISGHTALYWYRQSLGQGLEFLIYFQGNSAPDKSGLPSDRFSAERTGGSVSTLTIQRTQQEDSAVYLCASSLAPQGGGSTDTQYFGPGTRLTVL.

Details on this clonotype: Its ends do not fully match the called genes, so a read error is possible. V usage is TRBV28 and J usage is TRBJ2-7; perhaps TRBD2 as D (6 bases). The CDR3 loop spans 14 amino acids. The germline CDR1 and CDR2 sequences are MDHEN and SYDVKM. The CDR3 is CVSSQMGGSYEQYF. Written as DNA, the CDR3 is TGTGTCAGCAGCCAAATGGGGGGTAGCTACGAGCAGTACTTC.

The chain combines TRBV27 with TRBJ2-1; D unclear. The germline V gene encodes CDR1 MNHEY and CDR2 SMNVEV (reference sequence). V dropped 5 bases and J dropped 9 bases, with 17 bases sitting between them. This CDR3 has 14 residues. DNA for the CDR3: TGTGCCAGCAGTCCAAACTTAGTGATTGGTGAGCAGTTCTTC. Protein: CASSPNLVIGEQFF.